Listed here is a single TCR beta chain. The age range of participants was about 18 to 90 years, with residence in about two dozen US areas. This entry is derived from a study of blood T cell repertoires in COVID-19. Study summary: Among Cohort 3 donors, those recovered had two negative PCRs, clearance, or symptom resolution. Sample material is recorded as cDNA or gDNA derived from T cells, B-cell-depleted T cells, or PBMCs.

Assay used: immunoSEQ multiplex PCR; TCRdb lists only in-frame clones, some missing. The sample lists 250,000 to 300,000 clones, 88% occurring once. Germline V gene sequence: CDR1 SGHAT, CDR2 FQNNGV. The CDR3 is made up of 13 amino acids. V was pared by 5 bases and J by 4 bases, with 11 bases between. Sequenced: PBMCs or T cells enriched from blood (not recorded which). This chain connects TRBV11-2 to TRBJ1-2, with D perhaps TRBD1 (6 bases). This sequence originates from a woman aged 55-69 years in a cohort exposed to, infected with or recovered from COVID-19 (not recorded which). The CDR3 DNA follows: TGTGCCAGCAGCCAGGACAGCCCCTATGGCTACACCTTC. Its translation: CASSQDSPYGYTF. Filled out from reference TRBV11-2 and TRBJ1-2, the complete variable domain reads EAGVAQSPRYKIIEKRQSVAFWCNPISGHATLYWYQQILGQGPKLLIQFQNNGVVDDSQLPKDRFSAERLKGVDSTLKIQPAKLEDSAVYLCASSQDSPYGYTFGSGTRLTVV.